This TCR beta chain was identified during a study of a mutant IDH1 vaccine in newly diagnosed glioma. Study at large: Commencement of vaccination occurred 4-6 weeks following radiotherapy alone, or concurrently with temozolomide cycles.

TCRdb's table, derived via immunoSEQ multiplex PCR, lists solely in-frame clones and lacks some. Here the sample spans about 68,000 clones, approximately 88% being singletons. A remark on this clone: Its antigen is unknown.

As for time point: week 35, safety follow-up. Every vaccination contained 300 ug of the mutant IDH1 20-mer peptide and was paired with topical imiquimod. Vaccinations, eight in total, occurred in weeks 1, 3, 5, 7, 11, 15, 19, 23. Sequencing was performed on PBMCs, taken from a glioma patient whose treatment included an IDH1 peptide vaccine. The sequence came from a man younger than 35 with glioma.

The CDR3 is CASRKTGNYGYTF. In nucleotides, the CDR3 is TGTGCCAGCAGGAAGACAGGAAACTATGGCTACACCTTC. The V and J genes are TRBV6-5 and TRBJ1-2, with a possible D match to TRBD1 (6 bases). The germline V and J ends were trimmed by 6 bases and 2 bases, with 10 bases remaining between them. Germline assignment: CDR1 MNHEY and CDR2 SVGAGI. The CDR3 length is 13 residues.